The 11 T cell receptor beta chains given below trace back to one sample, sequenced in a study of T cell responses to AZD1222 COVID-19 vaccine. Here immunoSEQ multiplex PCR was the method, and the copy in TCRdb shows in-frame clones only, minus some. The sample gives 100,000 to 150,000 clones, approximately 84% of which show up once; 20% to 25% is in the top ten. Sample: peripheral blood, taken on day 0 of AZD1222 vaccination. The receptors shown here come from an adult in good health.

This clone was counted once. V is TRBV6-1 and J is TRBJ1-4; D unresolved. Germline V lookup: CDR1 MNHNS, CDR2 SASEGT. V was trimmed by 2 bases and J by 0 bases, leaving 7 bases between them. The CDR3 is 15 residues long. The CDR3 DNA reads TGTGCCAGCAGTGAACGGGGAGCAACTAATGAAAAACTGTTTTTT. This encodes CASSERGATNEKLFF.

CDR3 nucleotide sequence: TGTGCCAGCAGCTCTCAGGGGTACTATGGCTACACCTTC. This codes for CASSSQGYYGYTF. V usage is TRBV7-2 and J usage is TRBJ1-2; perhaps TRBD1 as D (6 bases). V was trimmed by 4 bases and J by 3 bases, leaving 9 bases between them. The CDR3 extends over 13 amino acids. Germline CDR1 SGHTA, CDR2 FQGNSA.

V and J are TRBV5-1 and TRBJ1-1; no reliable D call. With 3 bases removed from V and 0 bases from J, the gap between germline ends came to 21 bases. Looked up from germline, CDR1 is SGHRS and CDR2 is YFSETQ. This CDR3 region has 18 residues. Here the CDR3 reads CASSSGSGLRAMNTEAFF. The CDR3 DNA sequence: TGCGCCAGCAGCTCTGGTTCCGGTCTGCGGGCTATGAACACTGAAGCTTTCTTT.

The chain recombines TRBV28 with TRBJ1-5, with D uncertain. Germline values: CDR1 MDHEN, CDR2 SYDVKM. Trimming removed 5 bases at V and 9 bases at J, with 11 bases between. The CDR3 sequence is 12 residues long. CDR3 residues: CASSARGSPQHF. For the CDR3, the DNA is TGTGCCAGCAGTGCGCGTGGGTCGCCCCAGCATTTT. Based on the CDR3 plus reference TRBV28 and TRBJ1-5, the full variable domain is DVKVTQSSRYLVKRTGEKVFLECVQDMDHENMFWYRQDPGLGLRLIYFSYDVKMKEKGDIPEGYSVSREKKERFSLILESASTNQTSMYLCASSARGSPQHFGDGTRLSIL.

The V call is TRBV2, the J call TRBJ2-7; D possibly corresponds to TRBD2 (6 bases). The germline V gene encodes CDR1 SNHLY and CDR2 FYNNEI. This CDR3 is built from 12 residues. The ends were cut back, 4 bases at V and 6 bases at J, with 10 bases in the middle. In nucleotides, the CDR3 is TGTGCCAGCAGTGTAGAGGAGGGCGAGCAGTACTTC. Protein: CASSVEEGEQYF. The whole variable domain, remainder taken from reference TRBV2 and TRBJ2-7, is EPEVTQTPSHQVTQMGQEVILRCVPISNHLYFYWYRQILGQKVEFLVSFYNNEISEKSEIFDDQFSVERPDGSNFTLKIRSTKLEDSAMYFCASSVEEGEQYFGPGTRLTVT.

The CDR3, as DNA: TGCGCCAGCAGCAAAGGGACTAGCGGGGGTGGGGCAGATACGCAGTATTTT. It translates to CASSKGTSGGGADTQYF. The chain joins TRBV4-3 to TRBJ2-3, with TRBD2 matching over 14 bases. V gave up 5 bases and J gave up 4 bases; unmatched junction bases: 8. Germline-derived CDR1 and CDR2 are LGHNA and YSLEER. The CDR3 is 17 residues long.

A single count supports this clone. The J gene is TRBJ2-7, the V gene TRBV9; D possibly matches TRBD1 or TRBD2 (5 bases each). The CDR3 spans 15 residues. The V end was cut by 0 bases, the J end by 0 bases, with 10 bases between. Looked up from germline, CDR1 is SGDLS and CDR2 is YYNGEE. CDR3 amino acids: CASSVGQGPSYEQYF. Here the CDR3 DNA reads TGTGCCAGCAGCGTAGGCCAGGGACCCTCCTACGAGCAGTACTTC.

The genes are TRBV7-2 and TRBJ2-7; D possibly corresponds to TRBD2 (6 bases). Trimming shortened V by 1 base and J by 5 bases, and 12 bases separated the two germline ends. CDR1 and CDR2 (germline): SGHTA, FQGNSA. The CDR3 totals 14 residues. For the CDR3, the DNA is TGTGCCAGCAGCTTAGTGAGGAGGGCCGACGAGCAGTACTTC. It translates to CASSLVRRADEQYF.

The CDR3 is CASSADRGTDTQYF. The CDR3 nucleotides are TGTGCCAGCAGCGCGGACAGGGGTACAGATACGCAGTATTTT. The chain recombines TRBV7-9 with TRBJ2-3; 9 nucleotides match TRBD1. Germline values: CDR1 SEHNR, CDR2 FQNEAQ (reference sequence). Losses at the gene ends were 5 bases for V and 3 bases for J; bases not matched to a gene: 3. CDR3 length: 14 residues.

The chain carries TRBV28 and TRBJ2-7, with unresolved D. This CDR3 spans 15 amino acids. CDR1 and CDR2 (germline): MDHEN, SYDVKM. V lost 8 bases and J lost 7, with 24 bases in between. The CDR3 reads CASAGLGQILREQYF. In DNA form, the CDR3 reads TGTGCCAGCGCCGGGCTGGGCCAAATCCTACGGGAGCAGTACTTC.

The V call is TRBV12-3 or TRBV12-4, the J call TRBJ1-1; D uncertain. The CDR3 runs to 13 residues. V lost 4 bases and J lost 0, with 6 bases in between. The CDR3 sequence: CASSSLVNTEAFF. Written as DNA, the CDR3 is TGTGCCAGCAGTTCGCTAGTGAACACTGAAGCTTTCTTT.